A single sample gave rise to the 26 T cell receptor beta chains below, sequenced in a study of T cells in Graves' hyperthyroidism and ophthalmopathy. Amplification yielded TCR beta CDR3 regions, with RNA transcripts as the source. First-round RT-PCR of the TCR CDR3 relied on the HTBI primer set. TCRdb re-analysed the multiplex PCR reads in MiXCR, keeping a single row per CDR3 protein. The sample shows some 360,000 distinct CDR3 sequences, 15% to 20% of them seen only once. What was sequenced was blood. These receptors originate from a woman aged 40 to 50 with Graves' ophthalmopathy.

To note about this clonotype: A much larger clone differs from this one at a single base, so this may be a read error. The V call is TRBV24-1, the J call TRBJ2-4; D may be TRBD1 (6 bases). CDR3 size: 17 residues. The germline gives CDR1 KGHDR, CDR2 SFDVKD. Trimming removed 3 bases from V and 0 bases from J, with 14 bases in between. The DNA of the CDR3 is TGTGCCACCAGTGATCGGAACAGGGCCCTAGCCAAAAACATTCAGTACTTC. This codes for CATSDRNRALAKNIQYF.

This clonotype was seen ten or more times. The rearrangement links TRBV20-1 to TRBJ2-7, with TRBD2 matching over 9 bases. Germline lookup yields CDR1 DFQATT and CDR2 SNEGSKA (reference sequence). CDR3 length: 17 residues. V shed 3 bases, J shed 0 bases, and the junction held 12 bases outside the gene matches. Written as DNA, the CDR3 is TGCAGTGCTAGTTCGGGAGCACTAGCGGGCCCCTCCTACGAGCAGTACTTC. The encoded protein is CSASSGALAGPSYEQYF.

In its sample, this clonotype was seen a few times. This chain connects TRBV6-1 to TRBJ2-7, with 7 bases aligning to TRBD2. V lost 10 bases, J lost 0 bases, and 6 bases stayed unmatched. The CDR3 sequence is 13 residues long. The germline V gene encodes CDR1 MNHNS and CDR2 SASEGT. The CDR3 DNA sequence: TGTGCCATACAACGGGGGGACTCCTACGAGCAGTACTTC. As protein: CAIQRGDSYEQYF.

The sample holds a few counts of this clonotype. The V call is TRBV19, the J call TRBJ2-5; 9 bases fit TRBD1. The CDR3 consists of 15 residues. Trimming cost V 10 bases and J 0 bases; bases outside gene matches: 9. CDR1 is LNHDA, CDR2 SQIVND, per germline (reference sequence). The CDR3 loop reads CATSMGQGDQETQYF. The CDR3 DNA follows: TGTGCCACGTCAATGGGACAGGGAGACCAAGAGACCCAGTACTTC.

In the case of this clonotype: Since a much larger clone is just one base distant, this may be a read error. The chain is built from TRBV14 and TRBJ2-2; weak D call: TRBD2 (5 bases). Germline V gene data show CDR1 as SGHDN and CDR2 as FVKESK. This CDR3 region has 12 residues. The CDR3 DNA follows: TGTGCCAGCAGCAAACGAACCGGGGAGCCGTTTTTT. It translates to CASSKRTGEPFF.

Many counts were recorded for this clonotype. The chain has TRBV6-5 and TRBJ2-7, with D possibly being TRBD1 or TRBD2 (6 bases each). The germline V gene encodes CDR1 MNHEY and CDR2 SVGAGI. This CDR3 is 15 amino acids long. V was pared by 2 bases and J by 1 base, with 12 bases between. The CDR3 DNA reads TGTGCCAGCAGTTACGAGGGGGGAAATTCCTACGAGCAGTACTTC. This translates into CASSYEGGNSYEQYF.

V and J are TRBV3-1 and TRBJ2-5; D gene ambiguous. CDR1 is LGHDT and CDR2 is YNNKEL in the germline V gene (reference sequence). CDR3 length: 18 residues. V was pared by 4 bases and J by 1 base, with 22 bases between. CDR3: CASSPFFPNSPFQETQYF. As DNA, the CDR3 is TGTGCCAGCAGCCCTTTCTTCCCGAACTCCCCGTTCCAAGAGACCCAGTACTTC.

This clonotype was detected ten times or more. The J gene is TRBJ2-7, the V gene TRBV12-3 or TRBV12-4; 7 bases match TRBD1. There are 14 residues in the CDR3. V was pared by 5 bases and J by 4 bases, with 8 bases of the junction left unmatched. The CDR3 region is CASSGRTGWYEQYF. DNA of the CDR3: TGTGCCAGCAGTGGCAGGACAGGCTGGTACGAGCAGTACTTC.

This clonotype was recorded many times. V gene TRBV20-1 combines with J gene TRBJ2-2; TRBD2 aligns across 11 bases. Germline CDR1 DFQATT, CDR2 SNEGSKA (reference sequence). CDR3 size: 15 residues. V lost 6 bases and J lost 8; bases outside the gene matches: 11. CDR3: CSANSGRGSDGELFF. CDR3 coding DNA: TGCAGTGCAAATAGCGGGAGGGGTTCCGATGGGGAGCTGTTTTTT.

This clonotype was found a few times. This chain uses TRBV28 with TRBJ1-5; D uncertain. CDR3 length equals 14 residues. V was cut by 11 bases and J by 6 bases, with 20 bases left in between. CDR1 is MDHEN and CDR2 is SYDVKM in the germline V gene. The chain's CDR3 is CAARSLPKSQPQHF. CDR3 DNA: TGTGCCGCGCGGTCTCTCCCTAAGAGTCAGCCCCAGCATTTT.

This clonotype was seen at least ten times. The chain joins TRBV7-2 to TRBJ2-5, with TRBD2 matching over 7 bases. The germline gives CDR1 SGHTA, CDR2 FQGNSA. Unmatched junction bases numbered 7, after V lost 2 bases and J lost 4 bases. The CDR3 length is 15 residues. This CDR3 is CASSLLAGVIETQYF. CDR3 coding DNA: TGTGCCAGCAGCTTACTCGCGGGAGTTATAGAGACCCAGTACTTC.

This clonotype was seen many times. The chain employs TRBV20-1 and TRBJ2-7; 8 nucleotides agree with TRBD1. Trimming cost V 0 bases and J 3 bases; bases outside gene matches: 4. CDR3 length: 14 amino acids. CDR1 DFQATT and CDR2 SNEGSKA come from the germline V gene (reference sequence). The CDR3 DNA reads TGCAGTGCTAGAGATCCCGGACAGGGCTACGAGCAGTACTTC. Translation: CSARDPGQGYEQYF.

This clonotype was observed at least ten times. V is TRBV12-5 and J is TRBJ2-6; D not certain. Trimming cost V 1 base and J 2 bases, with 3 bases left between them. This CDR3 is 14 amino acids long. Germline values: CDR1 LGHNT, CDR2 FRNRAP. CDR3 amino acids: CASGLATGANVLTF. For the CDR3, the DNA is TGTGCTAGTGGTTTGGCGACTGGGGCCAACGTCCTGACTTTC.

This clonotype was found many times. This chain connects TRBV2 to TRBJ1-5, with D unclear. Germline assignment: CDR1 SNHLY and CDR2 FYNNEI. V shed 4 bases and J shed 7 bases, with 11 bases lying between them. This CDR3 is 13 amino acids long. The CDR3 loop is CASSGDGNQPQHF. For the CDR3, the DNA is TGTGCCAGCAGTGGGGATGGGAACCAGCCCCAGCATTTT.

J is TRBJ1-2 and V is TRBV6-2 or TRBV6-3; D not certain. V was shortened by 6 bases and J by 9 bases, with 17 bases between the two germline ends. The CDR3 sequence is 13 residues long. Germline loops: CDR1 MNHEY, CDR2 SVGEGT. The CDR3 bases are TGTGCCAGCAGAGACGGTACACCGCATCGCTACACCTTC. Translating gives CASRDGTPHRYTF.

The J gene is TRBJ2-5, the V gene TRBV18, with 7 bases that match TRBD1. This CDR3 is 16 amino acids long. After removal of 3 bases from V and 0 bases from J, the junction contained 7 bases not matched to a gene. The germline V gene has CDR1 KGHSH and CDR2 LQKENI. The CDR3 loop reads CASSPKDRPYQETQYF. CDR3 DNA sequence: TGTGCCAGCTCACCGAAGGACAGGCCATACCAAGAGACCCAGTACTTC.

The genes are TRBV11-2 and TRBJ1-3; D may be TRBD1 (5 bases). CDR1 is SGHAT, CDR2 FQNNGV, per germline. V lost 4 bases to trimming and J lost 5 bases, with 15 bases between them. The CDR3 is 15 amino acids. The CDR3 nucleotides read TGTGCCAGCAGCTCCTACCCAGGGTCTCGAAACACCATATATTTT. Residues: CASSSYPGSRNTIYF. Variable domain in full (rest from reference TRBV11-2 and TRBJ1-3): EAGVAQSPRYKIIEKRQSVAFWCNPISGHATLYWYQQILGQGPKLLIQFQNNGVVDDSQLPKDRFSAERLKGVDSTLKIQPAKLEDSAVYLCASSSYPGSRNTIYFGEGSWLTVV.

This clonotype was detected ten times or more. V usage is TRBV24-1 and J usage is TRBJ1-2, with a weak D call TRBD1 (6 bases). The germline CDR1 and CDR2 sequences are KGHDR and SFDVKD. The CDR3 has 16 residues. Trimming cost V 3 bases and J 2 bases, with 15 bases left between them. The CDR3 here is CATSDPKMTGNYGYTF. The CDR3 region has the DNA TGTGCCACCAGTGATCCCAAAATGACAGGAAACTATGGCTACACCTTC.

This clonotype was seen repeatedly, ten times or more. The chain uses TRBV28 and TRBJ2-7; D tentatively reads TRBD1 or TRBD2 (5 bases each). There are 14 residues in the CDR3. Deletions cut 5 bases from V and 0 bases from J, with 11 bases between. CDR1 is MDHEN and CDR2 is SYDVKM in the germline V gene. The DNA for the CDR3 is TGTGCCAGCAGTCCGGGACCTATCTCCTACGAGCAGTACTTC. Amino acids: CASSPGPISYEQYF.

This clonotype was seen repeatedly, ten times or more. V usage is TRBV9 and J usage is TRBJ1-1; no reliable D call. CDR1 is SGDLS, CDR2 YYNGEE, per germline. The ends were cut back, 4 bases at V and 2 bases at J, with 12 bases in the middle. The CDR3 sequence is 14 residues long. Here the CDR3 DNA reads TGTGCCAGCAGCCCCCGTAATACTAACACTGAAGCTTTCTTT. It is translated as CASSPRNTNTEAFF.

This clonotype appeared many times. This sequence joins TRBV28 and TRBJ1-1, with D unclear. V dropped 2 bases and J dropped 10 bases, with 17 bases sitting between them. The germline V gene encodes CDR1 MDHEN and CDR2 SYDVKM. This CDR3 region has 14 residues. The CDR3 DNA sequence: TGTGCCAGCAGTTTACTTGACCTTCCTAGTGGAGCTTTCTTT. This sequence encodes CASSLLDLPSGAFF.

This clonotype was picked up many times. The chain carries TRBV6-1 and TRBJ2-2; D is perhaps TRBD1 (6 bases). Germline CDR1 MNHNS, CDR2 SASEGT. The CDR3 totals 11 residues. The CDR3, as DNA: TGTGCGGGACAGAACACCGGGGAGCTGTTTTTT. This codes for CAGQNTGELFF.

Many counts were recorded for this clonotype. This chain uses TRBV7-9 with TRBJ1-1; D not resolved. V shed 1 base and J shed 6 bases, with 9 bases lying between them. There are 13 residues in the CDR3. The V gene's germline CDR1 is SEHNR and CDR2 FQNEAQ (reference sequence). CDR3 nucleotides: TGTGCCAGCAGCTTAGGGGAACAGCCTGAAGCTTTCTTT. Its protein product is CASSLGEQPEAFF. The complete variable domain, with remaining parts taken from reference TRBV7-9 and TRBJ1-1, reads DTGVSQNPRHKITKRGQNVTFRCDPISEHNRLYWYRQTLGQGPEFLTYFQNEAQLEKSRLLSDRFSAERPKGSFSTLEIQRTEQGDSAMYLCASSLGEQPEAFFGQGTRLTVV.

CDR3 DNA sequence: TGTGCCAGCAGTTACTCGGACGTGGGGCAGCCCCAGCATTTT. Translating gives CASSYSDVGQPQHF. This chain connects TRBV6-5 to TRBJ1-5; no clear D. The germline V and J ends were trimmed by 0 bases and 7 bases, with 10 bases remaining between them. Germline CDR1 is MNHEY and CDR2 is SVGAGI. This CDR3 comprises 14 residues.

This clonotype was counted ten times or more. J is TRBJ2-6 and V is TRBV7-6, with D unclear. CDR1 is SGHVS, CDR2 FNYEAQ, per germline. The V gene lost 7 bases and the J gene lost 2 bases, with 6 bases spanning the gap. This CDR3 is built from 13 residues. The CDR3 DNA reads TGTGCCAGCAAGGATCCTGGGGCCAACGTCCTGACTTTC. Amino acids: CASKDPGANVLTF.

This clonotype was found many times. This chain uses TRBV12-3 or TRBV12-4 with TRBJ2-2; either TRBD1 or TRBD2 may supply D (5 bases each). V lost 6 bases, J lost 7 bases, and 21 bases lay in between. This CDR3 contains 16 residues. CDR3 in amino acids: CASSPLGRGQGGELFF. As DNA, the CDR3 is TGTGCCAGCAGCCCCTTGGGGAGAGGTCAGGGCGGGGAGCTGTTTTTT.